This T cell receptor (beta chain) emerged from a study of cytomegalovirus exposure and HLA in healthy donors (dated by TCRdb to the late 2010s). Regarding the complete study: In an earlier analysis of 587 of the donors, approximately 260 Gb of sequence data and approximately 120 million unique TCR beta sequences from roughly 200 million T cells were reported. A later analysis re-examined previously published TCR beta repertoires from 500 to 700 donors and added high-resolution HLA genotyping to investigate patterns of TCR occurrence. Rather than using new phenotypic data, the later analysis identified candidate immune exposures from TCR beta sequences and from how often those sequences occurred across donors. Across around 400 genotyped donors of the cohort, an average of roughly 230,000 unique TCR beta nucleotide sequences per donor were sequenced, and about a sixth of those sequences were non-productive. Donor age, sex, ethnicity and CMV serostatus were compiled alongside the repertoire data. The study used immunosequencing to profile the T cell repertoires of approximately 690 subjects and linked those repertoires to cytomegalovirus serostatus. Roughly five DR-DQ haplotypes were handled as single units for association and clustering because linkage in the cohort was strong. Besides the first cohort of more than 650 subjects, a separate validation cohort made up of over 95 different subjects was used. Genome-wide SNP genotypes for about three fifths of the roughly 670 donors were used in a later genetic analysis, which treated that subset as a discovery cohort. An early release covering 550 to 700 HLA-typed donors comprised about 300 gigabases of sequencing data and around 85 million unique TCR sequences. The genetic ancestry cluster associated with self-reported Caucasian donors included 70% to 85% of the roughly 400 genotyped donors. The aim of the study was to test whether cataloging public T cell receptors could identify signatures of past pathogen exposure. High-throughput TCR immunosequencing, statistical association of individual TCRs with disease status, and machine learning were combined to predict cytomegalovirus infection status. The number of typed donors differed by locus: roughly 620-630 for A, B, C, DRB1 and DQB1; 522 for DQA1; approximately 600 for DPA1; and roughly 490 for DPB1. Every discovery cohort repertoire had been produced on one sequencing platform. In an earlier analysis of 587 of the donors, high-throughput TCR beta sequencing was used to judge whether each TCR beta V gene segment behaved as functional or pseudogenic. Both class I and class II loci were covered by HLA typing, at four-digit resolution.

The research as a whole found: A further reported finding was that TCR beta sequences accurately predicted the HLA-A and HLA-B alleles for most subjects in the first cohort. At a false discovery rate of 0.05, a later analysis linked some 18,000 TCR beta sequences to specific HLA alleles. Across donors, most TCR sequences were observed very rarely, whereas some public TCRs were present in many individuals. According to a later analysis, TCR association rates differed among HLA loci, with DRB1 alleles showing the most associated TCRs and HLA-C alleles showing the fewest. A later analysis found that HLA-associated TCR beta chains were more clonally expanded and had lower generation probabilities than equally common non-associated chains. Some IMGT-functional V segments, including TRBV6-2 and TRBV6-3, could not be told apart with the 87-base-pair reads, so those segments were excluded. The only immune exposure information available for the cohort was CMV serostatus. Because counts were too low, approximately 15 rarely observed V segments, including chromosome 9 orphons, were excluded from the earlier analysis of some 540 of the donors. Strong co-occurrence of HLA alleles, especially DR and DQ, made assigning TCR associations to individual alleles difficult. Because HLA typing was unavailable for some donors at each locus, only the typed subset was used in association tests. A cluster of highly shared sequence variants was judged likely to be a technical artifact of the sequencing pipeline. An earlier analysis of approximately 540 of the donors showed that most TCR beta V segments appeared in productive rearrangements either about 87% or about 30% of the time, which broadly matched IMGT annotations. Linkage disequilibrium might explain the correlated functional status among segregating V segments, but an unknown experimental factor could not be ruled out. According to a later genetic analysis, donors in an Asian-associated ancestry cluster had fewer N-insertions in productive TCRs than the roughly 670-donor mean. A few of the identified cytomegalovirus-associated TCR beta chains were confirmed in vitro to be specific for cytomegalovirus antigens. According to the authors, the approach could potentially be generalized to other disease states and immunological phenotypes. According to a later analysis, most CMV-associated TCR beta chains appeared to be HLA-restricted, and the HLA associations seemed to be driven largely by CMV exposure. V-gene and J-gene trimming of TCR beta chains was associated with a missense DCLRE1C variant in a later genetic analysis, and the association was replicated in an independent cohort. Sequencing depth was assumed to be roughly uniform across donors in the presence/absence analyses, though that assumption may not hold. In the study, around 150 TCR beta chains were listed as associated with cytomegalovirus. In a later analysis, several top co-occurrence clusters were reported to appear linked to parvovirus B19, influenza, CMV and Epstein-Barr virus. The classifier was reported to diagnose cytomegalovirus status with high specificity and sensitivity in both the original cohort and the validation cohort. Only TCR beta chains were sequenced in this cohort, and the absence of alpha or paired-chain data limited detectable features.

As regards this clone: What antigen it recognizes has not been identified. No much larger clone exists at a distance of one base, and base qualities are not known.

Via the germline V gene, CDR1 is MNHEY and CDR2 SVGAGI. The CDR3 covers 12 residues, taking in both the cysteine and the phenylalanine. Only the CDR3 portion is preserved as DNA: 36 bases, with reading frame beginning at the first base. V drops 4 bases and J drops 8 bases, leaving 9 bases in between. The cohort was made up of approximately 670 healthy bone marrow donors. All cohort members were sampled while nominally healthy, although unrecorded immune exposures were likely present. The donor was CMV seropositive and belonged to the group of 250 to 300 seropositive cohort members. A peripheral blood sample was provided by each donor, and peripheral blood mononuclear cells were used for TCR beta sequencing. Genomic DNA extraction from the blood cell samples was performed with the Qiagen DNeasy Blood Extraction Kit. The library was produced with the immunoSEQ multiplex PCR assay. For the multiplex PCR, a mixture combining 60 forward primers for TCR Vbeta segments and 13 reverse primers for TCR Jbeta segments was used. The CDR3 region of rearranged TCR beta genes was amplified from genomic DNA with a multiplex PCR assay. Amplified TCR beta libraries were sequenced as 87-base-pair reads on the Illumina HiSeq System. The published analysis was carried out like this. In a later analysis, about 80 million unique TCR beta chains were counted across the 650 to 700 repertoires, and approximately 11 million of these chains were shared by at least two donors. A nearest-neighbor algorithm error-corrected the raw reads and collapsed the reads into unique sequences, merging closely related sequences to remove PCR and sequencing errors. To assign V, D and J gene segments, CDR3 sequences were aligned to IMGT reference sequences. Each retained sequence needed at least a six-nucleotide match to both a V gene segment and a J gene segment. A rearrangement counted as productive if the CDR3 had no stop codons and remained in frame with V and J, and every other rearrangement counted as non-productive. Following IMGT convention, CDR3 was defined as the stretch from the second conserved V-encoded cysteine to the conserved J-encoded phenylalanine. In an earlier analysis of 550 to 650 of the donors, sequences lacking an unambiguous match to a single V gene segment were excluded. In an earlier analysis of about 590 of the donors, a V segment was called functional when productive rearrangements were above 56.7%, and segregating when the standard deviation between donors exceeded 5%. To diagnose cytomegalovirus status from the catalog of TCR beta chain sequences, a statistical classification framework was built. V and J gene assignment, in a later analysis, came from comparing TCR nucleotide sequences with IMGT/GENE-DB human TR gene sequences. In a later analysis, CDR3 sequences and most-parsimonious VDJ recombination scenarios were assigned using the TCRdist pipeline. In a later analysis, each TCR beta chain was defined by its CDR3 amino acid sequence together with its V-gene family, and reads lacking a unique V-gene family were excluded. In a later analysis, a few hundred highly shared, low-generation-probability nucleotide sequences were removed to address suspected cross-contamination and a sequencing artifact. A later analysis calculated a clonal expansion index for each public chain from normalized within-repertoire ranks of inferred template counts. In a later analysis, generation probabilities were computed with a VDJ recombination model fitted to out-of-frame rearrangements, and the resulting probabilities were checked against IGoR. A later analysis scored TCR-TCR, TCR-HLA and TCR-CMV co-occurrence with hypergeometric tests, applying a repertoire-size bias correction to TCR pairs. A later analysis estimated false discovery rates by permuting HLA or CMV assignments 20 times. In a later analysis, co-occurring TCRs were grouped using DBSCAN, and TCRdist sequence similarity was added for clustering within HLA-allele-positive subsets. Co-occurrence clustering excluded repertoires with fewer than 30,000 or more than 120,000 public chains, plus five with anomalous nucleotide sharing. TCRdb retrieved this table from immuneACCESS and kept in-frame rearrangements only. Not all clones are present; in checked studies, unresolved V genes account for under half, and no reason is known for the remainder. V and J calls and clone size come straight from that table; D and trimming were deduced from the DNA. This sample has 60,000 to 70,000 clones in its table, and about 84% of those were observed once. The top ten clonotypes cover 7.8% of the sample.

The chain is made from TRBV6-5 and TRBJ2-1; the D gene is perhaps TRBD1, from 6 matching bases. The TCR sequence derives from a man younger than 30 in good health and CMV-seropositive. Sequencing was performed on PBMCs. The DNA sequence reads TGTGCCAGCAGTTTTCAGGGGCATGAGCAGTTCTTC. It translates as CASSFQGHEQFF.